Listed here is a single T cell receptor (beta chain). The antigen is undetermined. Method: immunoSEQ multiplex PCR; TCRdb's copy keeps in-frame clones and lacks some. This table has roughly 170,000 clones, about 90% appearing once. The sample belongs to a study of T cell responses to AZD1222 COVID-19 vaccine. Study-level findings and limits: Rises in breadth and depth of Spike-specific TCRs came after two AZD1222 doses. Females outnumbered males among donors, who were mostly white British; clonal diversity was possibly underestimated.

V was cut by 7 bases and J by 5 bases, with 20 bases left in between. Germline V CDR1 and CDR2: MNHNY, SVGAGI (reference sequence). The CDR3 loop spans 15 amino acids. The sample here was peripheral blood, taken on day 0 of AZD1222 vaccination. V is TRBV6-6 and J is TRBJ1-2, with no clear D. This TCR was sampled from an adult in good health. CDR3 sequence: CASTRPRTTQYGYTF. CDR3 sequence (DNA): TGTGCCAGCACAAGACCCAGGACGACTCAATATGGCTACACCTTC.